The sequence of this T cell receptor beta chain was determined in a study of blood T cell repertoires in COVID-19. As for the study in general: The origin of the acute and convalescent COVID-19 samples was the United States, Italy and Spain. T cells, B-cell-depleted T cells, or PBMCs provided the cDNA or gDNA that served as material.

Per the authors' pipeline: The assay estimated nucleated cells by amplifying reference gene primers. The protocol was immunoSEQ multiplex PCR, while the TCRdb copy is restricted to in-frame clones and leaves out a portion. Clone size and V and J calls were adopted from that table, with D and trimming inferred from the DNA. The sample lists about 50,000 clones, approximately 80% occurring once. This TCR came from a man aged 65-85 years with active or convalescent COVID-19. Sequencing was done on a sample of peripheral blood.

The DNA of the CDR3 is TGTGCCACCAGCAGAGCGGGGGGGGGTTCCAATGAGCAGTTCTTC. It yields the protein CATSRAGGGSNEQFF. J is TRBJ2-1 and V is TRBV15, with 8 bases fitting TRBD2. CDR3 length: 15 residues. Germline V gives CDR1 LNHNV, CDR2 YYDKDF (reference sequence). The trim removed 1 base at V and 6 bases at J, leaving 5 bases unmatched.